This entry describes one TCR beta chain. In the authors' workflow: The assay estimated nucleated cells by amplifying reference gene primers. Using immunoSEQ multiplex PCR, the repertoire was profiled, and TCRdb retains in-frame clones only, with some absent. From that table come the V and J calls and clone size; the DNA was used to work out D and trimming. The sample holds about 100,000 clones, just under 85% seen once. CDR3 length: 14 amino acids. With 1 base removed from V and 5 bases from J, the gap between germline ends came to 14 bases. Germline CDR1 and CDR2: SQVTM and ANQGSEA. This sample is part of a study of blood T cell repertoires in COVID-19. Across the whole study: COVID-19 samples from acute and convalescent phases originated in the United States, Italy and Spain. T cells, B-cell-depleted T cells, or PBMCs supplied cDNA or gDNA.

The specimen sequenced was peripheral blood. The sequence came from a man over 45 with active or convalescent COVID-19. The chain joins TRBV29-1 to TRBJ1-1, with D tentatively TRBD1 (6 bases). CDR3 sequence (DNA): TGCAGCGTTGAAGGACTCTTAGGGGGAACTGAAGCTTTCTTT. It encodes CSVEGLLGGTEAFF.